This entry lists 21 T cell receptor beta chains sequenced from one sample in a study of blood T cell repertoires in COVID-19. TCRdb's table, derived via immunoSEQ multiplex PCR, lists solely in-frame clones and lacks some. The data contain around 320,000 clones, over 85% of them singletons. Sequenced input: PBMCs or T cells enriched from blood (not recorded which). The receptors were gathered from a woman between 50 and 59 years old who had been exposed to COVID-19.

This chain connects TRBV5-1 to TRBJ2-7; D might be TRBD1 (6 bases). Germline loops: CDR1 SGHRS, CDR2 YFSETQ. The V and J ends lost 5 bases and 3 bases respectively, with 18 bases between them. The CDR3 is 15 amino acids. CDR3 bases: TGCGCCAGCAGTCCCTGGGGGCTGGTCTTCTACGAGCAGTACTTC. Translation: CASSPWGLVFYEQYF.

This rearrangement joins TRBV11-2 to TRBJ1-1, with D unclear. This CDR3 spans 15 amino acids. The germline V gene encodes CDR1 SGHAT and CDR2 FQNNGV. The V end lost 0 bases, the J end lost 0 bases, and 8 bases lay between the germline ends. As DNA, the CDR3 is TGTGCCAGCAGCTTAGAGGGCAGTATGAACACTGAAGCTTTCTTT. It specifies CASSLEGSMNTEAFF.

This clone appeared a few times. CDR3 sequence reads: CASSAGTSYNSPLHF. In nucleotides, the CDR3 is TGTGCCAGCAGTGCCGGGACATCTTATAATTCACCCCTCCACTTT. The chain joins TRBV2 to TRBJ1-6; weak D call: TRBD1 (6 bases). The CDR3 has 15 residues. CDR1 SNHLY and CDR2 FYNNEI come from the germline V gene. With 4 bases removed from V and 4 bases from J, the gap between germline ends came to 11 bases.

The chain has TRBV7-2 and TRBJ2-3; tentatively, D is TRBD2 (5 bases). Germline lookup yields CDR1 SGHTA and CDR2 FQGNSA. V shed 1 base and J shed 2 bases, with 7 bases lying between them. The CDR3 runs to 14 residues. CDR3: CASSLVEVTDTQYF. The CDR3 nucleotides read TGTGCCAGCAGCTTAGTGGAGGTCACAGATACGCAGTATTTT.

CDR3 region: CATSRDRLMNTEAFF. The CDR3 DNA reads as TGTGCCACCAGCAGAGATCGACTAATGAACACTGAAGCTTTCTTT. This chain links TRBV15 with TRBJ1-1; no clear D gene. This CDR3 is 15 amino acids long. Trimming removed 0 bases from V and 0 bases from J, with 8 bases in between. The V gene's germline CDR1 is LNHNV and CDR2 YYDKDF (reference sequence).

The chain is built from TRBV7-9 and TRBJ1-2, with 9 bases matching TRBD1. V lost 4 bases and J lost 6; bases outside the gene matches: 3. Germline V gene sequence: CDR1 SEHNR, CDR2 FQNEAQ (reference sequence). The CDR3 loop spans 13 amino acids. The CDR3 nucleotides are TGTGCCAGCAGCTCAACAGGGGGCCATGGCTACACCTTC. It specifies CASSSTGGHGYTF.

The CDR3 spells CASSQGTSGYQETQYF. DNA for the CDR3: TGTGCCAGCAGCCAAGGGACTAGCGGATACCAAGAGACCCAGTACTTC. The chain joins TRBV4-2 to TRBJ2-5; 10 nucleotides align to TRBD2. Germline V gives CDR1 LGHNA, CDR2 YNFKEQ. The V gene end was trimmed by 1 base and the J gene end by 0 bases; junction bases not matched to a gene: 2. This CDR3 is 16 amino acids long.

In its sample, this clone was seen once. J is TRBJ1-3 and V is TRBV2; 7 positions match TRBD1. V trimming: 3 bases; J trimming: 4 bases; junction bases outside the gene matches: 3. Germline lookup yields CDR1 SNHLY and CDR2 FYNNEI. This CDR3 spans 14 amino acids. CDR3 in amino acids: CASSDRQGGNTIYF. CDR3 sequence (DNA): TGTGCCAGCAGTGACCGACAGGGCGGAAACACCATATATTTT.

This clone has only a few counts. The chain employs TRBV12-3 or TRBV12-4 and TRBJ1-6, with D unresolved. The CDR3 runs to 12 residues. V was shortened by 3 bases and J by 7 bases, with 4 bases between the two germline ends. The CDR3 loop is CASSFENSPLHF. Here the CDR3 DNA reads TGTGCCAGCAGTTTTGAGAATTCACCCCTCCACTTT.

This chain links TRBV5-5 with TRBJ2-1; TRBD1 agrees at 9 bases. V shed 4 bases, J shed 8 bases, and the junction held 7 bases outside the gene matches. CDR3 length: 14 residues. CDR1 and CDR2 (germline): SGHKS, YYEKEE (reference sequence). In DNA form, the CDR3 reads TGTGCCAGCAGCCGGGACAGGGACAGCCATGAGCAGTTCTTC. This translates into CASSRDRDSHEQFF.

The rearrangement uses TRBV6-1 and TRBJ1-6, with 8 bases identical to TRBD1. With 3 bases clipped from V and 7 bases from J, the junction kept 11 bases outside the gene matches. The CDR3 has 17 amino acids. In germline, CDR1 is MNHNS, CDR2 SASEGT. The CDR3 protein is CASSDVVRQGANSPLHF. In DNA, the CDR3 is TGTGCCAGCAGTGACGTCGTTCGGCAGGGGGCCAATTCACCCCTCCACTTT.

The rearrangement uses TRBV24-1 and TRBJ2-5; D is unclear. The CDR3 covers 13 residues. Germline assignment: CDR1 KGHDR and CDR2 SFDVKD. V was pared by 6 bases and J by 1 base, with 8 bases between. This chain's CDR3 is CATSYRSQETQYF. CDR3 DNA: TGTGCCACCAGTTATCGTAGCCAAGAGACCCAGTACTTC.

This sequence joins TRBV3-1 (or the pseudogene TRBV3-2) and TRBJ2-5; 7 bases align to TRBD2. With V trimmed by 0 bases and J by 5 bases, 6 bases remained unmatched. The CDR3 totals 15 residues. Germline CDR1 is LGHDT and CDR2 is YNNKEL (reference sequence). The CDR3 DNA follows: TGTGCCAGCAGCCAAGATCCTCTGGGGGGGGAGACCCAGTACTTC. Protein sequence: CASSQDPLGGETQYF.

The CDR3 DNA reads TGTGCCAGCAGCTTATCCGGGAGTATGAACACTGAAGCTTTCTTT. Protein: CASSLSGSMNTEAFF. This chain links TRBV7-2 with TRBJ1-1; no definite D call. Looked up from germline, CDR1 is SGHTA and CDR2 is FQGNSA. Trimming removed 2 bases at V and 0 bases at J, with 10 bases between. The CDR3 loop spans 15 amino acids.

The gene calls are TRBV28 and TRBJ1-6, with D possibly matching TRBD1 (5 bases). The CDR3 loop spans 13 amino acids. Trimming removed 7 bases at V and 10 bases at J, with 14 bases between. CDR1 MDHEN and CDR2 SYDVKM come from the germline V gene. The CDR3 DNA sequence: TGTGCCAGCATGCCAGGGTTGGGCTCACCCCTCCACTTT. Protein product: CASMPGLGSPLHF.

The chain has TRBV18 and TRBJ2-5; TRBD1 agrees at 7 bases. Per the germline V gene, CDR1 is KGHSH and CDR2 is LQKENI. J gave up 5 bases and V 5 bases, and 5 bases lay outside the gene matches. The CDR3 extends over 13 amino acids. The CDR3 protein is CASSSRGQETQYF. In DNA form, the CDR3 reads TGTGCCAGCTCATCAAGGGGGCAGGAGACCCAGTACTTC.

The rearrangement links TRBV7-2 to TRBJ1-1, with a possible D match to TRBD1 (5 bases). This CDR3 has 14 amino acids. The V end was cut by 4 bases, the J end by 0 bases, with 9 bases between. Germline V lookup: CDR1 SGHTA, CDR2 FQGNSA. CDR3: CASSWDSLNTEAFF. CDR3 nucleotides: TGTGCCAGCAGCTGGGACTCCTTGAACACTGAAGCTTTCTTT. The entire variable domain, with the rest obtained from reference TRBV7-2 and TRBJ1-1, is as follows: GAGVSQSPSNKVTEKGKDVELRCDPISGHTALYWYRQSLGQGLEFLIYFQGNSAPDKSGLPSDRFSAERTGGSVSTLTIQRTQQEDSAVYLCASSWDSLNTEAFFGQGTRLTVV.

Details on this clone: Other DNA sequences of this sample code for an identical CDR3. The CDR3 nucleotides read TGTGCCAGCAGCGTAGGGGCAGGCTCCTACAATGAGCAGTTCTTC. It translates to CASSVGAGSYNEQFF. This chain connects TRBV9 to TRBJ2-1; D is unclear. Germline V gene data show CDR1 as SGDLS and CDR2 as YYNGEE. Trimming removed 0 bases from V and 0 bases from J, with 7 bases in between. CDR3 length: 15 residues. The full variable domain, with the rest looked up from reference TRBV9 and TRBJ2-1, is DSGVTQTPKHLITATGQRVTLRCSPRSGDLSVYWYQQSLDQGLQFLIQYYNGEERAKGNILERFSAQQFPDLHSELNLSSLELGDSALYFCASSVGAGSYNEQFFGPGTRLTVL.

CDR3 loop: CASSELAGGYNEQFF. CDR3 DNA: TGTGCCAGCAGTGAGCTAGCGGGGGGATACAATGAGCAGTTCTTC. The chain couples TRBV2 to TRBJ2-1, with 11 positions matching TRBD2. Unmatched junction bases numbered 2, after V lost 3 bases and J lost 4 bases. The CDR3 extends over 15 amino acids. From germline, CDR1 is SNHLY and CDR2 FYNNEI.

The chain is built from TRBV21-1 and TRBJ2-5; the table's D call of TRBD2 was not tested on the DNA. TRBV21-1 is tagged as a pseudogene. The CDR3 has 18 amino acids. CDR3 coding DNA: TGTGCCACCTCGAGGGGGGGCCTATTGGAGGGGTACCAAGAGACCCAGTACTTC. It translates to CATSRGGLLEGYQETQYF.

This clone was detected only a few times. The V call is TRBV19, the J call TRBJ1-4; D may be TRBD1 (5 bases). From germline, CDR1 is LNHDA and CDR2 SQIVND (reference sequence). The V end lost 4 bases, the J end lost 4 bases, and 13 bases lay between the germline ends. The CDR3 loop spans 15 amino acids. The chain's CDR3 is CASSTQTARNEKLFF. The DNA for the CDR3 is TGTGCCAGTAGTACCCAGACAGCACGTAATGAAAAACTGTTTTTT.